These T cell receptor beta chains were read from a single sample in a study of T cells expressing NK-cell markers. TCRdb reprocessed the 5' RACE reads and keeps a single row for each CDR3 protein, giving no DNA. This repertoire includes 300,000 to 500,000 distinct CDR3 sequences. Sequenced: blood T cells: a sorted CD56 or NKG2C T cell subset, CD4+ or CD8+ T cells, or bulk PBMC T cells (not recorded which). All receptors come from a woman in her fifties or sixties in good health. CDR3s include the opening cysteine and the closing phenylalanine or tryptophan.

V gene	J gene	CDR3 protein
TRBV5-1	TRBJ1-5	CANPGQGGISNQPQHF
TRBV24-1	TRBJ2-1	CATSDLSGSEAANEQFF
TRBV5-1	TRBJ2-2	CASSPRVGTGNTGELFF
TRBV7-8	TRBJ2-2	CASSLGGAGKSGELFF
TRBV7-9	TRBJ2-7	CASSGPGQGRGEQYF
TRBV12-3/TRBV12-4	TRBJ2-1	CASSLFGQGYNEQFF
TRBV7-9	TRBJ1-1	CASSRQTNTEAFF
TRBV15	TRBJ2-7	CATSRDQGRYEQYF
TRBV5-1	TRBJ2-1	CASSLTPGGSYNEQFF
TRBV7-3	TRBJ2-1	CASSLTSGRAYGEQFF
TRBV10-3	TRBJ2-1	CAISESIGREQFF
TRBV29-1	TRBJ2-2	CSAQTGAPANTGELFF
TRBV10-3	TRBJ2-1	CAIGRGREQNEQFF
TRBV19	TRBJ1-5	CASSIDLAAISNQPQHF
TRBV27	TRBJ1-4	CASSLLGQSNEKLFF
TRBV6-5	TRBJ2-1	CASSSYRGGEQFF
TRBV19	TRBJ1-2	CASNPGTAGVNTF
TRBV2	TRBJ1-4	CASRSDRAATNEKLFF
TRBV27	TRBJ2-2	CASSSAWGLNTGELFF
TRBV12-3/TRBV12-4	TRBJ2-2	CASSHLAGDTGELFF
TRBV12-3/TRBV12-4	TRBJ2-1	CASSFAGGSDSSYNEQFF
TRBV20-1	TRBJ2-7	CSAEASTEEQYF
TRBV5-1	TRBJ2-3	CASSLEGLTTGTSKDTQYF
TRBV25-1	TRBJ2-2	CASSEQGDAGELFF
TRBV5-1	TRBJ2-4	CASSLASEMDIQYF
TRBV20-1	TRBJ1-2	CSAPPRRGPYGYTF
TRBV19	TRBJ2-2	CASSIFPWEVTNTGELFF
TRBV6-6	TRBJ2-2	CASSGRSGELFF
TRBV20-1	TRBJ2-3	CSASPAGTIEDTQYF
TRBV27	TRBJ2-5	CASSSFSGSFKETQYF
TRBV5-1	TRBJ2-1	CASNPHPSGYNEQFF
TRBV24-1	TRBJ2-3	CATSEPTRGDTQYF
TRBV28	TRBJ2-7	CASSLQGNRLEQYF
TRBV20-1	TRBJ2-1	CSASPRTSGSDEQFF
TRBV7-7	TRBJ2-3	CASSYEVGEGTQYF
TRBV7-9	TRBJ1-3	CASSGLGLSGNTIYF
TRBV24-1	TRBJ1-5	CATSGTVGRDQPQHF
TRBV12-5	TRBJ2-5	CASLRQAQETQYF
TRBV29-1	TRBJ2-3	CSVESIRTDTQYF
TRBV30	TRBJ2-5	CAWQEDIETQYF